This entry describes one TCR beta chain. The sample originates from a study of blood T cell repertoires in COVID-19. Study in general: Spain, Italy and the United States supplied samples that represented acute and convalescent COVID-19. PBMCs, B-cell-depleted T cells, or T cells were the source of the cDNA or gDNA that made up the material.

V dropped 0 bases and J dropped 10 bases, with 10 bases sitting between them. Germline V CDR1 and CDR2: MNHNS, SASEGT. The CDR3 loop spans 14 amino acids. Original methodology: Estimates of nucleated cell counts were drawn from the amplification of reference gene primers. Data came from immunoSEQ multiplex PCR; TCRdb stores just in-frame clones and leaves some out. The V and J calls and clone size are taken from that table; D and trimming were inferred from the DNA. The sample includes roughly 200,000 clones, approximately 90% seen only once; the top ten take roughly 0.56%. Material for sequencing was peripheral blood. The chain links TRBV6-1 to TRBJ1-6, with D unresolved. This clonotype was obtained from a man over 45 with acute or convalescent COVID-19. The CDR3 DNA reads TGTGCCAGCAGTGAAGCTGGGGAGAGATCACCCCTCCACTTT. Translation: CASSEAGERSPLHF.